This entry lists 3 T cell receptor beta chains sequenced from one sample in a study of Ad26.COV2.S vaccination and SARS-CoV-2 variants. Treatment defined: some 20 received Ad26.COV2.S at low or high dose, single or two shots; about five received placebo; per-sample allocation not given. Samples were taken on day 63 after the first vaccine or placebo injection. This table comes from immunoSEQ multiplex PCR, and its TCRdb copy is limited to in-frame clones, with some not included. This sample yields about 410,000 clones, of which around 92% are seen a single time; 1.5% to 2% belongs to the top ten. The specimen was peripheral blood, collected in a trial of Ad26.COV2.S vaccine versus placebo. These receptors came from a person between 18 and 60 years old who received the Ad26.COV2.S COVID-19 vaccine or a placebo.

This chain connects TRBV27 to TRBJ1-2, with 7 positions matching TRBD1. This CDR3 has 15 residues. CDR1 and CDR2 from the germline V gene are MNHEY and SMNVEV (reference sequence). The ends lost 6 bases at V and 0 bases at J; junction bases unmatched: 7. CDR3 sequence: CASRKLTGANYGYTF. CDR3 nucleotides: TGTGCCAGCAGAAAATTAACAGGGGCTAACTATGGCTACACCTTC.

This CDR3 reads CASSSQGAQPQHF. The CDR3 DNA reads TGTGCCAGCAGCTCACAGGGGGCTCAGCCCCAGCATTTT. V usage is TRBV5-4 and J usage is TRBJ1-5, with 9 bases matching TRBD1. Germline CDR1 SGHNT, CDR2 YYREEE (reference sequence). The CDR3 spans 13 residues. Trimming took 3 bases from V and 6 from J; bases not matched to a gene: 1.

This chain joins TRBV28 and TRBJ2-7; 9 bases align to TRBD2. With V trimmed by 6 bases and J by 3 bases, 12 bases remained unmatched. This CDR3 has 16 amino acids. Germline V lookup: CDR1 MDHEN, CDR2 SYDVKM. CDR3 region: CASRGQLTSGIYEQYF. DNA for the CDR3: TGTGCCAGCAGGGGACAGTTGACTAGCGGAATCTACGAGCAGTACTTC. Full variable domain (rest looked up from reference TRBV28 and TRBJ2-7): DVKVTQSSRYLVKRTGEKVFLECVQDMDHENMFWYRQDPGLGLRLIYFSYDVKMKEKGDIPEGYSVSREKKERFSLILESASTNQTSMYLCASRGQLTSGIYEQYFGPGTRLTVT.